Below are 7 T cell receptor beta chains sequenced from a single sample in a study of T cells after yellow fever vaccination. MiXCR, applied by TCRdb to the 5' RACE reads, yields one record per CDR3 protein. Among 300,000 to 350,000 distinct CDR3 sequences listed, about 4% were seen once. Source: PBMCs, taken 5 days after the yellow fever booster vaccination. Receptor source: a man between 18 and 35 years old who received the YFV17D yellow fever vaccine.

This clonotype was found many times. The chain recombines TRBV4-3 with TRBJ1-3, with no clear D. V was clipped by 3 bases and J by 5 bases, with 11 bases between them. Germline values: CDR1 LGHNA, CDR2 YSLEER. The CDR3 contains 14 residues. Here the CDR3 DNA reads TGCGCCAGCAGCCACCCCCCGCCCCGAAACACCATATATTTT. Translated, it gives CASSHPPPRNTIYF.

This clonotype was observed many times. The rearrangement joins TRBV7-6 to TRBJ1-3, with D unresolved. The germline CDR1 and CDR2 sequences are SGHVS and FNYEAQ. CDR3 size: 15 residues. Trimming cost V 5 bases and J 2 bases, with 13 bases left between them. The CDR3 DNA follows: TGTGCCAGCAGCCCGGTTGAGGAGGCTGGAAACACCATATATTTT. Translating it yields CASSPVEEAGNTIYF.

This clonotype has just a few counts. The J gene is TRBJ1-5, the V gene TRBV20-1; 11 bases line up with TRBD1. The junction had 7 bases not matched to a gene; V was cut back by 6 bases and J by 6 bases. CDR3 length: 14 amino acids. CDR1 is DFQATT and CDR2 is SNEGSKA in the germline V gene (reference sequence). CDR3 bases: TGCAGTGCCGAGGGACAGGGGGGGATTCAGCCCCAGCATTTT. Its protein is CSAEGQGGIQPQHF.

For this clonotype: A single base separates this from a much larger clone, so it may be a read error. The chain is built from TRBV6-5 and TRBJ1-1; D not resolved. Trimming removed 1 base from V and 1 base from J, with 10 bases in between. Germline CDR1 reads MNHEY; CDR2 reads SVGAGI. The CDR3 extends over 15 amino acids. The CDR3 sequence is CASSYCGRGNTEAFF. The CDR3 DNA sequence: TGTGCCAGCAGTTACTGTGGACGGGGGAACACTGAAGCTTTCTTT.

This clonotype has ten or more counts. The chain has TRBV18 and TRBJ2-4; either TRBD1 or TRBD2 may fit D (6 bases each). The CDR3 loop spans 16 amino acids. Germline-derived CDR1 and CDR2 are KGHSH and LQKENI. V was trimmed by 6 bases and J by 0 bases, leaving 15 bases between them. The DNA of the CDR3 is TGTGCCAGCTCGCCGACGGGGGCTGGAGCCAAAAACATTCAGTACTTC. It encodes CASSPTGAGAKNIQYF.

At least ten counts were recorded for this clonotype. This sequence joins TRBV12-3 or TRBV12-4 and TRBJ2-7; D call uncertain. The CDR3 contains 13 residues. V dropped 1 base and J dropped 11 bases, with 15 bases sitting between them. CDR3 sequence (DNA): TGTGCCAGCAGTTTAGGCCCCCGGACCAAGGAGTACTTC. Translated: CASSLGPRTKEYF.

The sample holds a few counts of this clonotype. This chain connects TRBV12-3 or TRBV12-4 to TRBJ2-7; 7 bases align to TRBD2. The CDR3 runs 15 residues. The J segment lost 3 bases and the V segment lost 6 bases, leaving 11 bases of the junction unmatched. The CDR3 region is CASSPWGGGIYEQYF. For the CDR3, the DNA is TGTGCCAGCAGCCCTTGGGGGGGAGGAATCTACGAGCAGTACTTC.